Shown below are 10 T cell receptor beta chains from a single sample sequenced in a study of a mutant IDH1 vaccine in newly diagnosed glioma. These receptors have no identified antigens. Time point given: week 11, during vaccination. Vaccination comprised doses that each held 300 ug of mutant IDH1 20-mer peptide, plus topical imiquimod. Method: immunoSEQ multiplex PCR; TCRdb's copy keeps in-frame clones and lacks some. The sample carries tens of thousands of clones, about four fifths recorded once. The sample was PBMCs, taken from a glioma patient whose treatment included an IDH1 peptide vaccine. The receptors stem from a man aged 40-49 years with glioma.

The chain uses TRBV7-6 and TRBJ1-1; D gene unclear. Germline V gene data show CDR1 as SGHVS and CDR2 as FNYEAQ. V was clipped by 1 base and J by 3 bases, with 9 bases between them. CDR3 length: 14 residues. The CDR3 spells CASSLGLADTEAFF. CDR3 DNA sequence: TGTGCCAGCAGCTTAGGATTGGCGGACACTGAAGCTTTCTTT. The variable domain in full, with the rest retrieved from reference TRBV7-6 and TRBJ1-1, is GAGVSQSPRYKVTKRGQDVALRCDPISGHVSLYWYRQALGQGPEFLTYFNYEAQQDKSGLPNDRFSAERPEGSISTLTIQRTEQRDSAMYRCASSLGLADTEAFFGQGTRLTVV.

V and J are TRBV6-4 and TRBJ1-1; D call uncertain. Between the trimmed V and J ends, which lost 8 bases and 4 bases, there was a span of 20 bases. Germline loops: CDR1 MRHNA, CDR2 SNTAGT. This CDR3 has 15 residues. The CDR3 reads CASVVQDGVGTEAFF. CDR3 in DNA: TGTGCCAGCGTTGTGCAGGATGGGGTCGGCACTGAAGCTTTCTTT.

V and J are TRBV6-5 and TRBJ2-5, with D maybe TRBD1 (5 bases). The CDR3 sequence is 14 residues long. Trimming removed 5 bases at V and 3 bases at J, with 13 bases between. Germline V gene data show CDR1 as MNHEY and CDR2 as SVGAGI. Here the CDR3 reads CASSPGHPKETQYF. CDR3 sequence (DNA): TGTGCCAGCAGTCCTGGACACCCAAAAGAGACCCAGTACTTC.

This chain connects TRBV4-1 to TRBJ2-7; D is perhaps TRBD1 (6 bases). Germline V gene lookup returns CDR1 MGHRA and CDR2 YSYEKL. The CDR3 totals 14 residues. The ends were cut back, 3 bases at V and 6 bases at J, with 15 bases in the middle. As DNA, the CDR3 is TGCGCCAGCAGCCAGCCCCTCACAGGGCCCGAGCAGTACTTC. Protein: CASSQPLTGPEQYF.

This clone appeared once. The CDR3 DNA sequence: TGTGCCAGTAGTATTATGGGGAATCAGCCCCAGCATTTT. Protein product: CASSIMGNQPQHF. The rearrangement uses TRBV19 and TRBJ1-5, with D hard to call. Looked up from germline, CDR1 is LNHDA and CDR2 is SQIVND (reference sequence). V gave up 3 bases and J gave up 4 bases, with 7 bases separating them. The CDR3 sequence is 13 residues long.

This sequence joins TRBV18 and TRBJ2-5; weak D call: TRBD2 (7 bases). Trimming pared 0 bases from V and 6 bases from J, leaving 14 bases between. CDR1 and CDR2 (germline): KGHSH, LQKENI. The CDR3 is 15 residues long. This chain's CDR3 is CASSPPPGGLKTQYF. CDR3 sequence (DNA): TGTGCCAGCTCACCACCGCCGGGGGGCTTGAAGACCCAGTACTTC.

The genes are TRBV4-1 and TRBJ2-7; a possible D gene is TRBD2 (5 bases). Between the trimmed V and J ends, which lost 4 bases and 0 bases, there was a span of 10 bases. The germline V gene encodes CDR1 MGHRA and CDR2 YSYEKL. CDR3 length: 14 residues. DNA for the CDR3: TGCGCCAGCAGCCTTGAGCGGTTCTCCTACGAGCAGTACTTC. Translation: CASSLERFSYEQYF.

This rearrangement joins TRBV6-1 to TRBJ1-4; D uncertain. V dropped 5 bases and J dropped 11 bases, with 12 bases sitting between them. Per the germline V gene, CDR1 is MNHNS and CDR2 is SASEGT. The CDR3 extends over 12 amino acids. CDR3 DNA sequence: TGTGCCAGCAGTCCGCCCCCCGGCAAACTGTTTTTT. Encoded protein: CASSPPPGKLFF.

CDR3 bases: TGTGCCACCTCCTTGGCTAATGAAAAACTGTTTTTT. Translating it yields CATSLANEKLFF. The chain uses TRBV2 and TRBJ1-4; D uncertain. This CDR3 region has 12 residues. Trimming pared 10 bases from V and 3 bases from J, leaving 9 bases between. Germline values: CDR1 SNHLY, CDR2 FYNNEI.

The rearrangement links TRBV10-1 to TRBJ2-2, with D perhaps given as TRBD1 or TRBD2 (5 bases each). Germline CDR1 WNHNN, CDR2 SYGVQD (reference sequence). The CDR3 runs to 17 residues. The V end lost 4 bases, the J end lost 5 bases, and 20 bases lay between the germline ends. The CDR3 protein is CASSGKEARGVTGELFF. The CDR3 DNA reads TGCGCCAGCAGTGGAAAGGAGGCACGAGGGGTTACCGGGGAGCTGTTTTTT.